Given below is one TCR beta chain in context. Its antigen remains unidentified. Blood was sampled at baseline, cycle 4 day 1, and cycle 7 day 1. The CDR3 is 13 amino acids. The germline V gene has CDR1 SEHNR and CDR2 FQNEAQ (reference sequence). V lost 5 bases and J 6 bases, leaving 14 bases between the germline ends. The data belong to a study of OX40 agonist ivuxolimab in advanced cancers. Libraries were prepared by immunoSEQ multiplex PCR; TCRdb keeps only in-frame clonotypes and omits some of them. The sample lists 70,000 to 80,000 clones; roughly 92% were seen once. Findings and caveats of the study: Relative to CD4+ cells, CD8+ T cells on average had more expanded clones.

The sequences come from CD4+ or CD8+ T cells sorted from blood, collected in a trial of the OX40 agonist ivuxolimab. The chain has TRBV7-9 and TRBJ2-7, with TRBD2 as a possible D gene (5 bases). This TCR derives from an adult with an advanced solid tumor such as melanoma, head and neck, liver or kidney cancer. The CDR3, as DNA: TGTGCCAGCAGCGCCACCCGGGGTGGCGAGCAGTACTTC. Amino acids: CASSATRGGEQYF. Using reference TRBV7-9 and TRBJ2-7 for the parts outside the CDR3, the full variable domain is DTGVSQNPRHKITKRGQNVTFRCDPISEHNRLYWYRQTLGQGPEFLTYFQNEAQLEKSRLLSDRFSAERPKGSFSTLEIQRTEQGDSAMYLCASSATRGGEQYFGPGTRLTVT.